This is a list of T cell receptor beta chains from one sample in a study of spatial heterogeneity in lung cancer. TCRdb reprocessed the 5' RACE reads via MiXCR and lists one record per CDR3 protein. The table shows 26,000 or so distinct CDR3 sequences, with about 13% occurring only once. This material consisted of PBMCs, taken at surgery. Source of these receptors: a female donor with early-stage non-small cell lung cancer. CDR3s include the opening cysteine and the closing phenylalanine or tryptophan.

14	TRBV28	CASRKRTANYGYTF
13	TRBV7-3	CASSLDMSSPLHF
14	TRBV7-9	CASSYGTSSSPLHF
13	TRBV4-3	CASSYGQGLEQFF
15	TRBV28	CASSQIRAGAYGYTF
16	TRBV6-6	CASSYLGTHSTDTQYF
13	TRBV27	CASSSSGANVLTF
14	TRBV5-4	CASSLEGYTDTQYF
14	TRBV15	CATSRDETQETQYF
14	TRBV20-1	CSADDSKGVKTQYF
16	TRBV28	CASSQPQNHTWETQYF
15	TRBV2	CASSEALLGGTEAFF
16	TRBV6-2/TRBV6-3	CASSYFGQGASGRYTF
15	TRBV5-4	CASRTRDSLNTEAFF
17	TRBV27	CASRRLTGGGVQETQYF
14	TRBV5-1	CTSSAHTNTGELFF
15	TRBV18	CASSPTALTTDTQYF
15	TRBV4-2	CASSQEGDRDQPQHF
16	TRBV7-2	CASSLARDSLDYGYTF
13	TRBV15	CATSRGLAGVSFF
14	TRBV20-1	CSARDTVSTDTQYF
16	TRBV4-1	CASSQDGLVKTGELFF